The clone carrying this T cell receptor (beta chain) was counted between two and nine times. Germline CDR1 and CDR2: LGHNT and FRNRAP. The CDR3 has 15 amino acids. V shed 7 bases and J 7 bases; nucleotides not matched to a gene: 10. MiXCR was run by TCRdb on the 5' RACE reads, yielding one entry per CDR3 protein. The sample consists of 100,000 to 150,000 distinct CDR3 sequences, about 15% of them appearing once. These data originate in a study of T cells after yellow fever vaccination. Study summary: Those fractions that held only low numbers of cells were prepared using the SMART-Seq v4 Ultra Low Input RNA kit.

The V call is TRBV12-5, the J call TRBJ2-2; 9 nucleotides match TRBD1. The sequence came from a man younger than 35 who received the YFV17D yellow fever vaccine. The sample here was CD8+ T cells sorted from PBMCs, taken 5 days after the yellow fever booster vaccination. The CDR3 region is CASVALGTGIGELFF. CDR3 nucleotides: TGTGCTAGTGTCGCTCTGGGGACAGGGATCGGGGAGCTGTTTTTT.